The 31 T cell receptor beta chains below all came from one sample that was sequenced in a study of low-dose radiotherapy and immunotherapy resistance in tumors. TRAV- and TRBV-specific primers primed first-strand cDNA, covering alpha and beta chains. TCR amplification involved 20 PCR cycles with a constant-region primer and V-primer adapter. TCRdb reprocessed the reads via MiXCR and lists one record per CDR3 protein. This table has 85,000 to 100,000 distinct CDR3 sequences, 9% to 9.5% appearing once. Sample time point: before trial treatment. Material: PBMCs, obtained before treatment. The receptors were gathered from a male donor with prostate cancer.

This clonotype was seen repeatedly, ten times or more. The genes are TRBV28 and TRBJ2-7, with 11 nucleotides matching TRBD2. Germline assignment: CDR1 MDHEN and CDR2 SYDVKM. The length of the CDR3 is 16 residues. V shed 6 bases and J 5 bases; nucleotides not matched to a gene: 12. The CDR3: CASSFATSGRRHEQYF. The CDR3 DNA is TGTGCCAGCAGCTTTGCCACTAGCGGGAGAAGACACGAGCAGTACTTC.

This clonotype was observed at least ten times. CDR3 protein: CASSPGQGGNEQFF. The CDR3 nucleotides are TGCGCCAGCAGCCCGGGACAGGGGGGCAATGAGCAGTTCTTC. The chain has TRBV5-1 and TRBJ2-1; 11 nucleotides align to TRBD1. The CDR3 runs to 14 residues. The germline CDR1 and CDR2 sequences are SGHRS and YFSETQ. The V segment lost 4 bases and the J segment 6 bases; nucleotides outside the gene matches: 3.

This clonotype was seen at least ten times. This sequence joins TRBV28 and TRBJ1-3, with a possible D match to TRBD1 (6 bases). The germline V gene encodes CDR1 MDHEN and CDR2 SYDVKM. CDR3 length: 15 residues. V was trimmed by 3 bases and J by 0 bases, leaving 9 bases between them. The CDR3 here is CASSLGTFSGNTIYF. CDR3 bases: TGTGCCAGCAGTTTGGGGACATTCTCTGGAAACACCATATATTTT.

This clonotype was counted many times. The rearrangement uses TRBV29-1 and TRBJ1-1; 11 bases match TRBD1. In germline, CDR1 is SQVTM, CDR2 ANQGSEA. The CDR3 totals 14 residues. J was trimmed by 1 base and V by 8 bases; bases with no gene match: 6. CDR3 sequence: CSSTGQGANTEAFF. CDR3 nucleotide sequence: TGCAGCAGTACCGGACAGGGGGCGAACACTGAAGCTTTCTTT.

The table lists this clonotype with many counts. V gene TRBV28 combines with J gene TRBJ2-5, with TRBD1 identical over 8 bases. V lost 4 bases to trimming and J lost 4 bases; unmatched junction nucleotides: 2. The CDR3 loop spans 13 amino acids. Germline V gives CDR1 MDHEN, CDR2 SYDVKM. For the CDR3, the DNA is TGTGCCAGCAGTTGGACAGGGCGAGAGACCCAGTACTTC. It encodes CASSWTGRETQYF.

This clonotype was seen repeatedly, ten times or more. V is TRBV5-1 and J is TRBJ2-1; possibly TRBD1 for D (5 bases). The germline CDR1 and CDR2 sequences are SGHRS and YFSETQ. Trimming removed 1 base from V and 6 bases from J, with 14 bases in between. CDR3 size: 15 residues. CDR3 residues: CASSLRAQGGNEQFF. Written as DNA, the CDR3 is TGCGCCAGCAGCTTGCGGGCCCAGGGTGGCAATGAGCAGTTCTTC.

The table lists this clonotype with many counts. The chain joins TRBV18 to TRBJ2-7; D might be TRBD1 (6 bases). CDR1 KGHSH and CDR2 LQKENI come from the germline V gene. The CDR3 is 14 amino acids. Trimming took 5 bases from V and 1 from J, leaving 12 bases between them. The CDR3: CASSGQFGSYEQYF. CDR3 nucleotides: TGTGCCAGCTCAGGACAGTTCGGGTCCTACGAGCAGTACTTC.

The sample holds many counts of this clonotype. This chain connects TRBV5-4 to TRBJ2-3, with TRBD2 matching over 11 bases. V lost 3 bases, J lost 0 bases, and 6 bases stayed unmatched. From germline, CDR1 is SGHNT and CDR2 YYREEE (reference sequence). This CDR3 contains 17 residues. The CDR3: CASSSRRTSGSTDTQYF. The DNA of the CDR3 is TGTGCCAGCAGCTCCAGACGGACTAGCGGGAGCACAGATACGCAGTATTTT.

This clonotype was seen repeatedly, ten times or more. The genes are TRBV18 and TRBJ1-5; 8 bases align to TRBD1. J gave up 3 bases and V 4 bases, and 5 bases lay outside the gene matches. CDR1 and CDR2 from the germline V gene are KGHSH and LQKENI. The CDR3 is made up of 15 amino acids. CDR3 in amino acids: CASSLDRGHNQPQHF. In DNA, the CDR3 is TGTGCCAGCTCACTCGACAGGGGCCACAATCAGCCCCAGCATTTT. The full variable domain, in which reference TRBV18 and TRBJ1-5 provide the parts outside the CDR3, is NAGVMQNPRHLVRRRGQEARLRCSPMKGHSHVYWYRQLPEEGLKFMVYLQKENIIDESGMPKERFSAEFPKEGPSILRIQQVVRGDSAAYFCASSLDRGHNQPQHFGDGTRLSIL.

This clonotype was observed at least ten times. V gene TRBV18 combines with J gene TRBJ2-7; TRBD2 is a possible D gene (7 bases). Germline loops: CDR1 KGHSH, CDR2 LQKENI. This CDR3 is built from 14 residues. V was pared by 3 bases and J by 3 bases, with 12 bases between. Here the CDR3 reads CASSPPGGGYEQYF. As DNA, the CDR3 is TGTGCCAGCTCACCTCCGGGGGGCGGCTACGAGCAGTACTTC.

This clonotype was counted at least ten times. J is TRBJ1-2 and V is TRBV30, with D perhaps TRBD1 (6 bases). The CDR3 has 14 residues. Germline V lookup: CDR1 GTSNPN, CDR2 SVGIG (reference sequence). V shed 3 bases and J shed 2 bases, with 13 bases lying between them. The CDR3 nucleotides are TGTGCCTGGAGAAAAGCAGGGGCGAACTATGGCTACACCTTC. Translating gives CAWRKAGANYGYTF.

This clonotype was seen many times. V gene TRBV20-1 combines with J gene TRBJ2-2, with TRBD1 identical over 7 bases. The CDR3 spans 16 residues. The junction had 7 bases not matched to a gene; V was cut back by 2 bases and J by 1 base. CDR1 and CDR2 (germline): DFQATT, SNEGSKA (reference sequence). CDR3 region: CSARKTGNLNTGELFF. DNA of the CDR3: TGCAGTGCTAGAAAGACAGGGAATTTGAACACCGGGGAGCTGTTTTTT.

This clonotype was recorded at least ten times. V is TRBV28 and J is TRBJ2-7; D tentatively fits TRBD1 or TRBD2 (5 bases each). Per the germline V gene, CDR1 is MDHEN and CDR2 is SYDVKM. The length of the CDR3 is 14 residues. V shed 3 bases and J shed 4 bases, with 13 bases lying between them. The CDR3 spells CASSFYLGGYEQYF. CDR3 coding DNA: TGTGCCAGCAGTTTTTACCTTGGGGGTTACGAGCAGTACTTC.

J is TRBJ2-3 and V is TRBV7-2; 8 bases match TRBD2. The germline gives CDR1 SGHTA, CDR2 FQGNSA. The V gene end was trimmed by 8 bases and the J gene end by 1 base; junction bases not matched to a gene: 14. CDR3 length: 17 residues. CDR3 nucleotide sequence: TGTGCCAGCCTCCCTTACCCCATGCGGGAGGGCACAGATACGCAGTATTTT. This sequence encodes CASLPYPMREGTDTQYF.

Ten or more counts support this clonotype. This chain connects TRBV28 to TRBJ1-1, with a weak D call TRBD1 (6 bases). V lost 6 bases to trimming and J lost 1 base, with 12 bases between them. Per germline, CDR1 MDHEN and CDR2 SYDVKM. The CDR3 sequence is 14 residues long. DNA for the CDR3: TGTGCCAGCAGCATTGGGGGCGCGAACACTGAAGCTTTCTTT. Protein sequence: CASSIGGANTEAFF. The full variable domain, with the rest looked up from reference TRBV28 and TRBJ1-1, is DVKVTQSSRYLVKRTGEKVFLECVQDMDHENMFWYRQDPGLGLRLIYFSYDVKMKEKGDIPEGYSVSREKKERFSLILESASTNQTSMYLCASSIGGANTEAFFGQGTRLTVV.

Many counts were recorded for this clonotype. V is TRBV20-1 and J is TRBJ1-1; D gene uncertain. The V end lost 0 bases, the J end lost 3 bases, and 11 bases lay between the germline ends. The V gene's germline CDR1 is DFQATT and CDR2 SNEGSKA (reference sequence). The CDR3 is 14 residues long. CDR3 loop: CSARDAGSYTEAFF. CDR3 nucleotides: TGCAGTGCTAGAGATGCGGGTTCCTACACTGAAGCTTTCTTT.

This chain joins TRBV3-1 and TRBJ2-1; possible D gene TRBD2, 6 bases. Between the trimmed V and J ends, which lost 8 bases and 0 bases, there was a span of 11 bases. Germline V gene data show CDR1 as LGHDT and CDR2 as YNNKEL (reference sequence). CDR3 size: 14 residues. CDR3 sequence: CASGGTSSYNEQFF. CDR3 coding DNA: TGTGCCAGCGGCGGGACGAGCTCCTACAATGAGCAGTTCTTC.

Details on this clonotype: A far larger clone is a single base away, which makes a read error likely. The chain combines TRBV6-4 with TRBJ2-7, with D unclear. Looked up from germline, CDR1 is MRHNA and CDR2 is SNTAGT. This CDR3 has 11 residues. The CDR3 nucleotides are TGTGCCATCAGTCGAGGCGCCGAGCAGTACTTC. This translates into CAISRGAEQYF.

This clonotype was observed a few times. The J gene is TRBJ2-5, the V gene TRBV20-1; 9 nucleotides line up with TRBD2. V shed 3 bases, J shed 2 bases, and the junction held 7 bases outside the gene matches. This CDR3 is built from 15 residues. Germline V gene sequence: CDR1 DFQATT, CDR2 SNEGSKA (reference sequence). In nucleotides, the CDR3 is TGCAGTGCTAGCCCGGCGGGAGGGAGGCAAGAGACCCAGTACTTC. Translating it yields CSASPAGGRQETQYF.

Many counts were recorded for this clonotype. The rearrangement links TRBV20-1 to TRBJ2-2; 9 bases agree with TRBD2. The J segment lost 3 bases and the V segment lost 1 base, leaving 15 bases of the junction unmatched. This CDR3 is 19 amino acids long. The germline V gene encodes CDR1 DFQATT and CDR2 SNEGSKA (reference sequence). Here the CDR3 DNA reads TGCAGTGCTAGAGCCGCGAGACTAGCGGTCTTGGGGGACACCGGGGAGCTGTTTTTT. Its translation is CSARAARLAVLGDTGELFF.

This clonotype showed up many times. V usage is TRBV4-3 and J usage is TRBJ1-2; TRBD1 agrees at 8 bases. This CDR3 has 15 residues. From germline, CDR1 is LGHNA and CDR2 YSLEER. V trimming: 0 bases; J trimming: 4 bases; junction bases outside the gene matches: 4. The CDR3 region has the DNA TGCGCCAGCAGCCAAGACCGGACAGGGACCTATGGCTACACCTTC. The encoded protein is CASSQDRTGTYGYTF.

This clonotype was seen ten or more times. The V and J genes are TRBV12-3 or TRBV12-4 and TRBJ1-4; no clear D gene. Trimming shortened V by 6 bases and J by 3 bases, and 14 bases separated the two germline ends. CDR3 length: 15 residues. Here the CDR3 DNA reads TGTGCCAGCAGGCCCACGAGCCTACCTAATGAAAAACTGTTTTTT. Protein product: CASRPTSLPNEKLFF.

The chain uses TRBV6-5 and TRBJ2-5; 11 nucleotides agree with TRBD1. The V gene's germline CDR1 is MNHEY and CDR2 SVGAGI. The CDR3 is 16 amino acids. Germline trimming cut 0 bases from V and 4 bases from J; bases unmatched to any gene: 4. The CDR3 loop reads CASSYSYGTGGETQYF. CDR3 DNA: TGTGCCAGCAGTTACTCGTATGGGACAGGGGGAGAGACCCAGTACTTC.

In its sample, this clonotype was seen many times. This chain joins TRBV10-3 and TRBJ2-7; D remains ambiguous. The germline V and J ends were trimmed by 3 bases and 3 bases, with 6 bases remaining between them. The CDR3 loop spans 12 amino acids. Germline CDR1 ENHRY, CDR2 SYGVKD. CDR3 nucleotide sequence: TGTGCCATCAGTGATGGTAGCTACGAGCAGTACTTC. Amino acid sequence: CAISDGSYEQYF.

In its sample, this clonotype was seen many times. The V gene is TRBV7-6, the J gene TRBJ2-7; 9 bases are a match to TRBD2. CDR1 and CDR2 (germline): SGHVS, FNYEAQ. V was clipped by 4 bases and J by 5 bases; unmatched bases: 9. The CDR3 consists of 15 residues. The CDR3 DNA reads as TGTGCCAGCAGCTATGGGGCGGGAGGGCCTGACGAGCAGTACTTC. It translates to CASSYGAGGPDEQYF.

The sample holds many counts of this clonotype. V usage is TRBV18 and J usage is TRBJ2-7; the D gene is possibly TRBD1 (5 bases). This CDR3 spans 13 amino acids. Germline values: CDR1 KGHSH, CDR2 LQKENI. The V gene lost 3 bases and the J gene lost 5 bases, with 11 bases spanning the gap. CDR3 coding DNA: TGTGCCAGCTCACCTGCTCAGGGCCACGAGCAGTACTTC. It codes for CASSPAQGHEQYF.

Points on this clonotype: A single base is all that separates this from a far larger clone, so a read error is likely. The chain links TRBV5-4 to TRBJ2-7; no clear D gene. The V and J ends lost 2 bases and 7 bases respectively, with 19 bases between them. The CDR3 loop spans 15 amino acids. CDR1 and CDR2 (germline): SGHNT, YYREEE (reference sequence). The CDR3 DNA reads as TGTGCCAGCAGCTTCCCGCCTACTACCTACAATGAGCAGTACTTC. Translating gives CASSFPPTTYNEQYF.

This clonotype was observed at least ten times. The CDR3 is CSANRMTGDYGYTF. The CDR3 coding sequence is TGCAGTGCTAACCGCATGACAGGGGATTATGGCTACACCTTC. The chain is built from TRBV20-1 and TRBJ1-2; TRBD1 matches 8 bases. This CDR3 has 14 residues. The J segment lost 5 bases and the V segment lost 4 bases, leaving 9 bases of the junction unmatched. Germline lookup yields CDR1 DFQATT and CDR2 SNEGSKA (reference sequence).

This clonotype was picked up many times. The gene calls are TRBV14 and TRBJ1-4; no clear D. This CDR3 contains 14 residues. Trimming removed 3 bases from V and 0 bases from J, with 5 bases in between. Germline-derived CDR1 and CDR2 are SGHDN and FVKESK. The CDR3 sequence: CASSQDATNEKLFF. CDR3 bases: TGTGCCAGCAGCCAGGACGCAACTAATGAAAAACTGTTTTTT.

This clonotype was detected ten times or more. The chain couples TRBV7-6 to TRBJ2-1, with TRBD2 matching 11 bases. Per germline, CDR1 SGHVS and CDR2 FNYEAQ. The V and J ends lost 0 bases and 9 bases, in that order; junction bases with no gene match: 4. The CDR3 is 15 residues long. CDR3 nucleotide sequence: TGTGCCAGCAGCTTAGCAACTAGCGGGAGCGGTGAGCAGTTCTTC. Translating gives CASSLATSGSGEQFF. Using reference TRBV7-6 and TRBJ2-1 for the parts outside the CDR3, the full variable domain is GAGVSQSPRYKVTKRGQDVALRCDPISGHVSLYWYRQALGQGPEFLTYFNYEAQQDKSGLPNDRFSAERPEGSISTLTIQRTEQRDSAMYRCASSLATSGSGEQFFGPGTRLTVL.

This clonotype was detected ten times or more. The J gene is TRBJ2-3, the V gene TRBV7-2; D could derive from TRBD1 or TRBD2 (5 bases each). This CDR3 comprises 15 residues. Germline V lookup: CDR1 SGHTA, CDR2 FQGNSA. Trimming left V 3 bases short and J 3 bases short, with 13 bases between. This CDR3 is CASSLRGVLTDTQYF. CDR3 DNA: TGTGCCAGCAGCTTGCGAGGGGTATTGACAGATACGCAGTATTTT.